These 20 T cell receptor beta chains originate from one sample sequenced in a study of T-cell reconstitution after alpha-beta-depleted transplantation in children. Unique molecular identifiers tagged the TCRbeta library. TCRdb analysed the PCR reads with MiXCR anew, one entry per CDR3 protein. The data contain about 510,000 distinct CDR3 sequences, roughly 10% of them seen just once; the ten biggest clones take up around 15%. Sequenced here: PBMCs, mostly from graft donor cells, sampled 180 days after TCRalphabeta/CD19-depleted stem cell transplant. These TCRs come from a female patient aged 2-10 years who had a stem cell transplant for aplastic anemia, so the T cells may come from the graft donor.

This clonotype was observed a handful of times. The chain recombines TRBV7-9 with TRBJ2-7; no clear D. The CDR3 sequence is 14 residues long. The V gene's germline CDR1 is SEHNR and CDR2 FQNEAQ (reference sequence). V was clipped by 4 bases and J by 0 bases, with 10 bases between them. The CDR3 sequence: CASSSQWASYEQYF. Here the CDR3 DNA reads TGTGCCAGCAGCTCTCAGTGGGCCTCCTACGAGCAGTACTTC.

The chain recombines TRBV12-3 or TRBV12-4 with TRBJ2-3; maybe TRBD2 (7 bases). The ends were cut back, 3 bases at V and 2 bases at J, with 18 bases in the middle. The CDR3 extends over 17 amino acids. In DNA, the CDR3 is TGTGCCAGCAGTTTTAAGGGAGGGGGGACACACACAGATACGCAGTATTTT. It is translated as CASSFKGGGTHTDTQYF.

V and J are TRBV28 and TRBJ2-7, with 8 bases that match TRBD1. The CDR3 runs 16 residues. The germline CDR1 and CDR2 sequences are MDHEN and SYDVKM. With 6 bases clipped from V and 3 bases from J, the junction kept 13 bases outside the gene matches. In nucleotides, the CDR3 is TGTGCCAGCAGGGGCAGGGGGCCGTCTGCGGACTACGAGCAGTACTTC. Its translation is CASRGRGPSADYEQYF.

The chain combines TRBV7-2 with TRBJ1-3; D unresolved. Trimming took off 1 base at V and 3 bases at J, with 10 bases between the two ends. This CDR3 spans 15 amino acids. Germline CDR1 SGHTA, CDR2 FQGNSA. As DNA, the CDR3 is TGTGCCAGCAGCTTAGGGTTGGTCGTTGGAAACACCATATATTTT. Translated: CASSLGLVVGNTIYF.

V usage is TRBV7-8 and J usage is TRBJ1-5, with D unclear. This CDR3 spans 15 amino acids. The V gene lost 5 bases and the J gene lost 1 base, with 12 bases spanning the gap. Germline-derived CDR1 and CDR2 are SGHVS and FQNEAQ. The CDR3 sequence: CASSGDGSSNQPQHF. The CDR3, as DNA: TGTGCCAGCAGCGGAGACGGATCAAGCAATCAGCCCCAGCATTTT.

As DNA, the CDR3 is TGCAGCGTTGAAGAAATATCCGGGACTAGCGTAGGTGATGAGCAGTTCTTC. It encodes CSVEEISGTSVGDEQFF. The chain couples TRBV29-1 to TRBJ2-1, with 10 positions matching TRBD2. Germline-derived CDR1 and CDR2 are SQVTM and ANQGSEA. This CDR3 is 17 amino acids long. With V trimmed by 0 bases and J by 8 bases, 13 bases remained unmatched.

This sequence joins TRBV4-1 and TRBJ2-1, with 11 nucleotides matching TRBD1. Looked up from germline, CDR1 is MGHRA and CDR2 is YSYEKL. Trimming took 5 bases from V and 3 from J; bases not matched to a gene: 3. The CDR3 has 15 amino acids. CDR3 amino acids: CASSGDRGGYNEQFF. CDR3 DNA sequence: TGCGCCAGCAGCGGGGACAGGGGGGGCTACAATGAGCAGTTCTTC.

A few counts support this clonotype. J is TRBJ2-7 and V is TRBV10-3, with D perhaps TRBD2 (6 bases). CDR1 is ENHRY, CDR2 SYGVKD, per germline. CDR3 length: 17 amino acids. V lost 6 bases and J 0 bases, leaving 21 bases between the germline ends. CDR3 DNA sequence: TGTGCCATCAGCCCGACCGGGACTTCCTACGACTCCTACGAGCAGTACTTC. Translation gives CAISPTGTSYDSYEQYF.

The genes are TRBV20-1 and TRBJ1-6; D is ambiguous. The germline V and J ends were trimmed by 2 bases and 8 bases, with 13 bases remaining between them. This CDR3 has 14 residues. In germline, CDR1 is DFQATT, CDR2 SNEGSKA (reference sequence). The CDR3 nucleotides are TGCAGTGCTAGAACCGGGTTTTTGGATTCACCCCTCCACTTT. This codes for CSARTGFLDSPLHF.

This clonotype was counted ten times or more. V and J are TRBV10-3 and TRBJ2-1; TRBD2 matches 13 bases. The CDR3 is made up of 17 amino acids. Germline V gives CDR1 ENHRY, CDR2 SYGVKD. Losses at the gene ends were 4 bases for V and 4 bases for J; bases not matched to a gene: 7. The CDR3 region is CAISARLAGGDYNEQFF. DNA of the CDR3: TGTGCCATCAGTGCCAGACTAGCGGGAGGAGATTACAATGAGCAGTTCTTC.

The rearrangement joins TRBV29-1 to TRBJ1-1; D is unresolved. Germline assignment: CDR1 SQVTM and CDR2 ANQGSEA. CDR3 length: 13 residues. The V and J ends lost 3 bases and 0 bases respectively, with 8 bases between them. For the CDR3, the DNA is TGCAGCGTTGACGAGCGGCTGAACACTGAAGCTTTCTTT. It encodes CSVDERLNTEAFF.

This clonotype has ten or more counts. The chain employs TRBV7-2 and TRBJ2-1; D may correspond to TRBD1 or TRBD2 (5 bases each). The CDR3 is 16 residues long. The V end lost 1 base, the J end lost 6 bases, and 16 bases lay between the germline ends. Germline CDR1 is SGHTA and CDR2 is FQGNSA. This chain's CDR3 is CASSLVSGRLPNEQFF. CDR3 nucleotide sequence: TGTGCCAGCAGCTTAGTTTCGGGACGGCTTCCCAATGAGCAGTTCTTC.

This clonotype was seen at least ten times. The V and J genes are TRBV25-1 and TRBJ2-3; a weak D match, TRBD1 (6 bases). Trimming stripped 2 bases from V and 3 bases from J, with 12 bases between. The CDR3 sequence is 15 residues long. Germline-derived CDR1 and CDR2 are MGHDK and SYGVNS. In nucleotides, the CDR3 is TGTGCCAGCAGTGAAGATAGGGGGAGAACAGATACGCAGTATTTT. Protein product: CASSEDRGRTDTQYF.

The chain uses TRBV5-1 and TRBJ1-1; the D is unclear. CDR1 and CDR2 (germline): SGHRS, YFSETQ. The CDR3 is 14 residues long. Trimming took 3 bases from V and 0 from J, leaving 9 bases between them. The DNA of the CDR3 is TGCGCCAGCAGCTCCGGAGACATGAACACTGAAGCTTTCTTT. It encodes CASSSGDMNTEAFF.

The sample holds a few counts of this clonotype. The genes are TRBV11-2 and TRBJ1-3; possible D gene TRBD1, 5 bases. Germline CDR1 SGHAT, CDR2 FQNNGV. This CDR3 is built from 16 residues. V dropped 0 bases and J dropped 4 bases, with 13 bases sitting between them. The CDR3 protein is CASSLDQAGTGNTIYF. For the CDR3, the DNA is TGTGCCAGCAGCTTAGATCAGGCAGGGACGGGAAACACCATATATTTT. Variable domain in full (rest from reference TRBV11-2 and TRBJ1-3): EAGVAQSPRYKIIEKRQSVAFWCNPISGHATLYWYQQILGQGPKLLIQFQNNGVVDDSQLPKDRFSAERLKGVDSTLKIQPAKLEDSAVYLCASSLDQAGTGNTIYFGEGSWLTVV.

The chain joins TRBV6-5 to TRBJ2-1; D remains ambiguous. This CDR3 has 13 amino acids. Looked up from germline, CDR1 is MNHEY and CDR2 is SVGAGI. The V end lost 2 bases, the J end lost 7 bases, and 9 bases lay between the germline ends. CDR3 loop: CASSYEGWNEQFF. The CDR3 DNA is TGTGCCAGCAGTTACGAAGGTTGGAATGAGCAGTTCTTC.

For the CDR3, the DNA is TGTGCCAGCAGTTACTCGAAAGGGAATCAGCCCCAGCATTTT. Translated: CASSYSKGNQPQHF. The chain combines TRBV6-5 with TRBJ1-5; unclear D gene. CDR1 is MNHEY and CDR2 is SVGAGI in the germline V gene. V lost 0 bases, J lost 4 bases, and 7 bases lay in between. CDR3 length: 14 residues.

This chain links TRBV10-1 with TRBJ2-3; D unclear. The germline V gene has CDR1 WNHNN and CDR2 SYGVQD (reference sequence). The CDR3 is made up of 15 amino acids. Trimming stripped 3 bases from V and 0 bases from J, with 10 bases between. The CDR3 protein is CASSETDPSTDTQYF. The CDR3 DNA reads as TGCGCCAGCAGTGAAACAGATCCTAGCACAGATACGCAGTATTTT.

This clonotype was observed a few times. The chain employs TRBV9 and TRBJ1-2; 11 bases agree with TRBD1. J was trimmed by 5 bases and V by 1 base; bases with no gene match: 4. The CDR3 contains 15 residues. Germline CDR1 is SGDLS and CDR2 is YYNGEE. CDR3 residues: CASSVRGQGGYGYTF. CDR3 in DNA: TGTGCCAGCAGCGTACGGGGACAGGGGGGGTATGGCTACACCTTC.

Turning to this clonotype: A read error may be the cause here, since a much bigger clone is one base away. V gene TRBV11-3 combines with J gene TRBJ1-1; 7 bases agree with TRBD1. CDR3 length: 14 amino acids. The trim removed 5 bases at V and 1 base at J, leaving 4 bases unmatched. Germline CDR1 and CDR2: SGHNT and YENEEA. The CDR3 coding sequence is TGTGCCAGCAGCCAGGGACAGAGGAACACTGAAGCTTTCTTT. It yields the protein CASSQGQRNTEAFF.